These T cell receptor beta chains were read from a single sample in a study of OX40 agonist ivuxolimab in advanced cancers. Profiled with immunoSEQ multiplex PCR; TCRdb holds only in-frame clones, not every one. The sample contains some 25,000 clones, 70% to 80% of which appear only once. This sample comprised CD4+ or CD8+ T cells sorted from blood, obtained in a trial of the OX40 agonist ivuxolimab. The receptor source for this set is an adult with an advanced solid tumor such as melanoma, head and neck, liver or kidney cancer. CDR3s include the opening cysteine and the closing phenylalanine or tryptophan. D genes are given only for firm matches. The listing skips clone size in some rows; elsewhere it reads once, few, many or a size class.

j_gene	d_gene	abundance	v_gene	CDR3aa	CDR3nt
TRBJ2-3	TRBD2	.	TRBV7-9	CASSRGSGRITDTQYF	TGTGCCAGCAGCCGGGGCAGCGGGAGGATCACAGATACGCAGTATTTT
TRBJ2-7	.	.	TRBV9	CASSDPDRDHEQYF	TGTGCCAGCAGCGACCCCGATAGGGACCACGAGCAGTACTTC
TRBJ2-7	.	.	TRBV30	CAWMDASYEQYF	TGTGCCTGGATGGACGCCTCCTACGAGCAGTACTTC
TRBJ2-1	.	.	TRBV7-9	CASSSLRWHSSYNEQFF	TGTGCCAGCAGCTCCCTCCGGTGGCATAGCTCCTACAATGAGCAGTTCTTC
TRBJ2-3	TRBD2	few	TRBV30	CACTGLAGVTNTQYF	TGTGCCTGCACCGGACTAGCGGGAGTAACGAATACGCAGTATTTT
TRBJ2-3	.	.	TRBV6-5	CASSLSGGSTDTQYF	TGTGCCAGCAGTCTCTCCGGGGGCAGCACAGATACGCAGTATTTT
TRBJ1-4	.	few	TRBV28	CASRMAPPNEKLFF	TGTGCCAGCAGAATGGCACCCCCTAATGAAAAACTGTTTTTT
TRBJ2-5	.	.	TRBV4-1	CASSQDLYYQETQYF	TGCGCCAGCAGCCAAGATCTTTACTACCAAGAGACCCAGTACTTC
TRBJ1-6	TRBD1	once	TRBV10-1	CASSTDRVGSPLHF	TGCGCCAGCAGTACGGACAGGGTCGGTTCACCCCTCCACTTT
TRBJ1-5	.	.	TRBV4-1	CASSQEYRSTQPQHF	TGCGCCAGCAGCCAAGAATACAGGTCAACTCAGCCCCAGCATTTT
TRBJ1-5	TRBD1	.	TRBV5-8	CASSPGTVNSNQPQHF	TGTGCCAGCAGCCCCGGGACAGTCAATAGCAATCAGCCCCAGCATTTT
TRBJ1-1	.	.	TRBV29-1	CSVNYELNTEAFF	TGCAGCGTAAATTACGAGCTGAACACTGAAGCTTTCTTT
TRBJ2-1	.	.	TRBV7-3	CASSPEGHEQFF	TGTGCCAGCAGCCCCGAAGGCCATGAGCAGTTCTTC
TRBJ1-1	.	.	TRBV5-1	CASSLGSLLNTEAFF	TGCGCCAGCAGCTTGGGTAGCTTATTAAACACTGAAGCTTTCTTT
TRBJ2-7	.	few	TRBV6-5	CASSVDSTYEQYF	TGTGCCAGCAGTGTTGACTCAACCTACGAGCAGTACTTC
TRBJ1-1	.	.	TRBV5-6	CASSLAGGGASTEAFF	TGTGCCAGCAGCTTGGCCGGTGGGGGGGCGTCCACTGAAGCTTTCTTT
TRBJ2-1	.	.	TRBV7-6	CASSPDGRNEQFF	TGTGCCAGCAGCCCCGACGGGCGGAATGAGCAGTTCTTC
TRBJ2-7	TRBD2	few	TRBV7-8	CASSPAGTSGSRFGSYEQYF	TGTGCCAGCAGCCCCGCCGGGACTAGCGGTTCACGCTTTGGGTCCTACGAGCAGTACTTC
TRBJ2-7	.	.	TRBV10-3	CAISDSWGYEQYF	TGTGCCATCAGTGATTCATGGGGCTACGAGCAGTACTTC
TRBJ1-1	.	.	TRBV7-3	CASSLSPGVGEAFF	TGTGCCAGCAGCTTAAGTCCGGGAGTTGGTGAAGCTTTCTTT
TRBJ2-4	.	.	TRBV7-8	CASRKDLAPYKNIQYF	TGTGCCAGCAGAAAGGACCTAGCGCCTTACAAAAACATTCAGTACTTC
TRBJ2-3	.	.	TRBV5-6	CASSFSLSSTDTQYF	TGTGCCAGCAGCTTCAGTTTATCCTCCACAGATACGCAGTATTTT
TRBJ2-1	TRBD2	.	TRBV6-4	CASSSEGLAGFHEQFF	TGTGCCAGCAGTAGCGAGGGACTAGCGGGTTTCCATGAGCAGTTCTTC
TRBJ2-5	TRBD1	.	TRBV11-2	CASTLTGGETQYF	TGTGCCAGCACCCTGACAGGGGGAGAGACCCAGTACTTC
TRBJ2-7	.	once	TRBV28	CASSLRSGTQDDEQYF	TGTGCCAGCAGTTTACGATCCGGGACGCAAGACGACGAGCAGTACTTC
TRBJ2-1	.	.	TRBV6-1	CASAQTFYNEQFF	TGTGCCAGCGCCCAAACGTTCTACAATGAGCAGTTCTTC
TRBJ1-4	.	once	TRBV10-3	CAISEEQVWEKLFF	TGTGCCATCAGTGAGGAACAGGTTTGGGAAAAACTGTTTTTT
TRBJ1-2	.	.	TRBV7-9	CASSLIWGAGIQDGYTF	TGTGCCAGCAGCTTAATTTGGGGGGCCGGCATTCAGGATGGCTACACCTTC
TRBJ2-5	TRBD2	.	TRBV4-2	CASSHGTSGAETQYF	TGTGCCAGCAGCCACGGGACTAGCGGGGCGGAGACCCAGTACTTC
TRBJ2-1	.	.	TRBV1	CTSSQDGQREPSYNEQFF	TGCACCAGCAGCCAAGATGGCCAGCGGGAGCCATCCTACAATGAGCAGTTCTTC
TRBJ2-7	.	few	TRBV6-5	CASKPSGTSPYEQYF	TGTGCCAGCAAACCCTCAGGGACGTCCCCCTACGAGCAGTACTTC
TRBJ2-7	TRBD2	.	TRBV5-6	CASSSGGSYEQYF	TGTGCCAGCAGCTCGGGGGGCTCCTACGAGCAGTACTTC
TRBJ2-7	.	.	TRBV5-1	CASSIRDRAYEQYF	TGCGCCAGCAGCATACGGGACCGGGCGTACGAGCAGTACTTC
TRBJ2-2	.	.	TRBV6-6	CASDRVPATGELFF	TGTGCCAGCGACCGGGTCCCTGCCACCGGGGAGCTGTTTTTT
TRBJ1-5	.	.	TRBV4-1	CASSQQRNQPQHF	TGCGCCAGCAGCCAACAGCGAAATCAGCCCCAGCATTTT
TRBJ1-2	.	.	TRBV5-6	CASRPTGVNYGYTF	TGTGCCAGCAGACCCACTGGCGTTAACTATGGCTACACCTTC
TRBJ2-7	.	.	TRBV15	CATSTGPLSYEQYF	TGTGCCACCAGCACAGGGCCCCTTTCCTACGAGCAGTACTTC
TRBJ1-2	.	.	TRBV7-6	CASSSGWDGYTF	TGTGCCAGCAGCTCCGGTTGGGATGGCTACACCTTC
TRBJ2-1	TRBD1	.	TRBV9	CASSPGTDNEQFF	TGTGCCAGCAGCCCGGGGACAGACAATGAGCAGTTCTTC
TRBJ1-1	.	.	TRBV10-3	CAISNRINTEAFF	TGTGCCATCTCGAACAGAATAAACACTGAAGCTTTCTTT
TRBJ1-1	.	.	TRBV6-5	CASSYSDTNTEAFF	TGTGCCAGCAGTTACTCCGACACCAACACTGAAGCTTTCTTT
TRBJ2-3	.	.	TRBV29-1	CSVRLGTYTDTQYF	TGCAGCGTGCGCTTAGGGACATATACAGATACGCAGTATTTT
TRBJ2-7	.	.	TRBV9	CASSVGGASEQYF	TGTGCCAGCAGCGTAGGGGGGGCGAGTGAGCAGTACTTC
TRBJ2-5	.	.	TRBV29-1	CSVEIGEETQYF	TGCAGCGTTGAAATCGGGGAAGAGACCCAGTACTTC
TRBJ2-5	.	.	TRBV7-9	CASSLATGQETQYF	TGTGCCAGCAGCTTGGCGACGGGCCAAGAGACCCAGTACTTC
TRBJ2-5	.	.	TRBV2	CASSAGTRVFLQETQYF	TGTGCCAGCAGTGCGGGGACCCGCGTTTTTCTACAAGAGACCCAGTACTTC
TRBJ2-1	TRBD2	once	TRBV4-1	CASSQVAGVGEQFF	TGCGCCAGCAGCCAAGTGGCGGGGGTTGGCGAGCAGTTCTTC
TRBJ2-7	TRBD1	.	TRBV28	CASSFSDRVGYEQYF	TGTGCCAGCAGTTTTTCGGACAGGGTTGGCTACGAGCAGTACTTC
TRBJ2-1	.	once	TRBV6-5	CASSPQGIEQFF	TGTGCCAGCAGTCCTCAGGGGATTGAGCAGTTCTTC
TRBJ2-1	.	.	TRBV5-5	CASSYDLDINEQFF	TGTGCCAGCAGCTACGATCTTGACATTAATGAGCAGTTCTTC
TRBJ2-7	.	.	TRBV4-1	CASSQTSRVEQYF	TGCGCCAGCAGCCAGACCTCCAGGGTCGAGCAGTACTTC
TRBJ2-7	.	.	TRBV2	CASTTGGGRSLFEQYF	TGTGCCAGCACTACCGGCGGGGGCCGATCCCTTTTCGAGCAGTACTTC
TRBJ1-3	.	once	TRBV29-1	CSVEKGVGNTIYF	TGCAGCGTTGAAAAGGGGGTTGGAAACACCATATATTTT
TRBJ2-3	.	.	TRBV7-9	CASARGTDTQYF	TGTGCCAGCGCCCGTGGCACAGATACGCAGTATTTT
TRBJ2-5	TRBD2	.	TRBV6-5	CASSGTSGGGETQYF	TGTGCCAGCAGCGGGACTAGCGGAGGTGGGGAGACCCAGTACTTC
TRBJ1-2	.	.	TRBV7-9	CASSKIQVNYGYTF	TGTGCCAGCAGCAAAATCCAGGTGAACTATGGCTACACCTTC
TRBJ2-1	.	.	TRBV9	CASSVGAVLNEQFF	TGTGCCAGCAGCGTAGGGGCCGTACTTAATGAGCAGTTCTTC
TRBJ2-7	.	.	TRBV7-9	CASSTSFSGSEQYF	TGTGCCAGCAGCACCTCCTTCTCGGGTTCCGAGCAGTACTTC
TRBJ2-3	.	.	TRBV7-3	CASSLIGAWADTQYF	TGTGCCAGCAGCTTAATCGGGGCTTGGGCAGATACGCAGTATTTT
TRBJ2-1	TRBD2	.	TRBV4-2	CASSQVPSGGANEQFF	TGTGCCAGCAGCCAAGTCCCTAGCGGGGGGGCTAATGAGCAGTTCTTC